This T cell receptor beta chain was identified during a study of T cells in Graves' hyperthyroidism and ophthalmopathy. Turning to the study itself: Peripheral blood was collected at initial diagnosis, before any treatment. Notes on the study in general: Stable hyperthyroidism and ophthalmopathy were separated using 13 V-J signatures.

Germline V gives CDR1 SGHRS, CDR2 YFSETQ. CDR3 length equals 16 residues. V was shortened by 9 bases and J by 1 base, with 22 bases between the two germline ends. This clonotype was seen at least ten times. Its target is not known. RNA transcripts gave rise to amplified TCR beta CDR3 regions. HTBI primers drove first-round RT-PCR of the TCR CDR3. Using its own MiXCR run on the multiplex PCR reads, TCRdb lists one record per CDR3 protein. Here the sample spans some 50,000 distinct CDR3 sequences, 48% being singletons. Uncontrolled infections, other autoimmune diseases, pregnancy or lactation led to exclusion of patients. The authors took PBMCs from 10 ml fresh peripheral blood.

The TCR was taken from a woman aged 45 to 65 with Graves' ophthalmopathy. Sequencing used blood. This chain connects TRBV5-1 to TRBJ2-5; tentatively, D is TRBD1 (5 bases). CDR3 amino acids: CATATGTQATQETQYF. DNA for the CDR3: TGCGCCACCGCGACGGGCACACAGGCCACCCAAGAGACCCAGTACTTC. The complete variable domain, with remaining parts taken from reference TRBV5-1 and TRBJ2-5, reads KAGVTQTPRYLIKTRGQQVTLSCSPISGHRSVSWYQQTPGQGLQFLFEYFSETQRNKGNFPGRFSGRQFSNSRSEMNVSTLELGDSALYLCATATGTQATQETQYFGPGTRLLVL.